Shown below are 20 T cell receptor beta chains from a single sample sequenced in a study of shared T cell receptors in the human thymus. The table came from immunoSEQ multiplex PCR; TCRdb's copy has only in-frame clones and leaves some out. This table has about 380,000 clones, over 90% appearing once. Sequenced input: thymocytes. Receptors were obtained from a human donor.

The chain couples TRBV6-5 to TRBJ2-7; D not resolved. V was shortened by 3 bases and J by 3 bases, with 12 bases between the two germline ends. The length of the CDR3 is 14 residues. Germline CDR1 is MNHEY and CDR2 is SVGAGI. The CDR3 region has the DNA TGTGCCAGCAGTTATGGGCGGACCTTCTACGAGCAGTACTTC. It encodes CASSYGRTFYEQYF.

This clone was counted a single time. This rearrangement joins TRBV7-9 to TRBJ2-3; D is uncertain. Per the germline V gene, CDR1 is SEHNR and CDR2 is FQNEAQ (reference sequence). V was pared by 5 bases and J by 4 bases, with 13 bases between. This CDR3 contains 14 residues. This chain's CDR3 is CASSPRSNADTQYF. The CDR3 DNA is TGTGCCAGCAGCCCAAGGAGTAACGCAGATACGCAGTATTTT.

CDR3 residues: CSGLAGEVNEQFF. The CDR3 region has the DNA TGCAGCGGTTTAGCGGGAGAGGTAAATGAGCAGTTCTTC. The rearrangement links TRBV29-1 to TRBJ2-1; 9 nucleotides match TRBD2. This CDR3 spans 13 amino acids. The V gene end was trimmed by 7 bases and the J gene end by 7 bases; junction bases not matched to a gene: 8. Germline V gene lookup returns CDR1 SQVTM and CDR2 ANQGSEA.

This chain joins TRBV2 and TRBJ2-5; D unclear. Near its end, the DNA agrees better with TRBJ2-7, so the J call may be wrong. The germline CDR1 and CDR2 sequences are SNHLY and FYNNEI. The CDR3 sequence is 11 residues long. CDR3 amino acids: CASSEGYEQYF. In nucleotides, the CDR3 is TGTGCCAGCAGTGAAGGCTACGAGCAGTACTTC.

The chain combines TRBV4-1 with TRBJ1-1; weak D call: TRBD1 (6 bases). CDR1 MGHRA and CDR2 YSYEKL come from the germline V gene. The germline V and J ends were trimmed by 1 base and 0 bases, with 9 bases remaining between them. The CDR3 is made up of 15 amino acids. The CDR3 protein is CASSQGTEMNTEAFF. Here the CDR3 DNA reads TGCGCCAGCAGCCAAGGGACAGAGATGAACACTGAAGCTTTCTTT.

V usage is TRBV28 and J usage is TRBJ2-7; 9 nucleotides line up with TRBD2. Germline V gene data show CDR1 as MDHEN and CDR2 as SYDVKM. V trimming: 5 bases; J trimming: 1 base; junction bases outside the gene matches: 9. The CDR3 loop spans 16 amino acids. The CDR3 sequence: CASSPCSSGTSYEQYF. CDR3 DNA sequence: TGTGCCAGCAGTCCCTGCTCTAGCGGGACTTCCTACGAGCAGTACTTC.

The chain uses TRBV6-4 and TRBJ2-3; TRBD2 matches at 14 bases. From germline, CDR1 is MRHNA and CDR2 SNTAGT. The CDR3 is 20 amino acids. V gave up 6 bases and J gave up 4 bases; unmatched junction bases: 18. The CDR3 region has the DNA TGTGCCAGCAGGGGTAAGGGACTAGCGGGAGTGCCACTAGGGGCAGATACGCAGTATTTT. It translates to CASRGKGLAGVPLGADTQYF.

The genes are TRBV11-1 and TRBJ2-1, with D hard to call. V was clipped by 2 bases and J by 5 bases, with 10 bases between them. Germline CDR1 SGHAT, CDR2 FQDESV (reference sequence). This CDR3 has 14 residues. The CDR3 here is CASSLRSVDNEQFF. The CDR3 DNA reads as TGTGCCAGCAGCTTAAGATCCGTTGACAATGAGCAGTTCTTC.

The CDR3 loop reads CASSYSPAEGYYGYTF. Here the CDR3 DNA reads TGTGCCAGCAGTTACTCCCCCGCGGAGGGATACTATGGCTACACCTTC. The chain links TRBV6-6 to TRBJ1-2, with D unresolved. Trimming took off 0 bases at V and 3 bases at J, with 14 bases between the two ends. From germline, CDR1 is MNHNY and CDR2 SVGAGI (reference sequence). The CDR3 runs to 16 residues.

This CDR3 reads CASSQFTEPVGELFF. DNA of the CDR3: TGCGCCAGCAGCCAATTTACGGAACCGGTGGGGGAGCTGTTTTTT. The gene calls are TRBV4-1 and TRBJ2-2; D uncertain. Germline assignment: CDR1 MGHRA and CDR2 YSYEKL. Trimming removed 2 bases from V and 8 bases from J, with 15 bases in between. The CDR3 has 15 residues.

The rearrangement joins TRBV14 to TRBJ2-1, with a tentative D call TRBD2 (5 bases). The V gene lost 1 base and the J gene lost 0 bases, with 7 bases spanning the gap. There are 15 residues in the CDR3. CDR1 is SGHDN and CDR2 is FVKESK in the germline V gene. CDR3 protein: CASSQAGSSYNEQFF. CDR3 DNA sequence: TGTGCCAGCAGCCAAGCGGGAAGCTCCTACAATGAGCAGTTCTTC.

V usage is TRBV28 and J usage is TRBJ2-7, with D unclear. V was clipped by 6 bases and J by 2 bases, with 20 bases between them. The CDR3 loop spans 16 amino acids. The V gene's germline CDR1 is MDHEN and CDR2 SYDVKM. Here the CDR3 DNA reads TGTGCCAGCAGCTCGCCCGTCCGTTTCCCCCCCTACGAGCAGTACTTC. Translating gives CASSSPVRFPPYEQYF.

CDR3: CASSSGNHPEQYF. The CDR3 nucleotides are TGTGCCAGCAGCTCAGGGAACCACCCCGAGCAGTACTTC. This chain connects TRBV7-6 to TRBJ2-7, with TRBD1 as a possible D gene (5 bases). This CDR3 spans 13 amino acids. Germline CDR1 SGHVS, CDR2 FNYEAQ. Trimming stripped 4 bases from V and 6 bases from J, with 13 bases between. The full variable domain, rest sourced from reference TRBV7-6 and TRBJ2-7, is GAGVSQSPRYKVTKRGQDVALRCDPISGHVSLYWYRQALGQGPEFLTYFNYEAQQDKSGLPNDRFSAERPEGSISTLTIQRTEQRDSAMYRCASSSGNHPEQYFGPGTRLTVT.

This clone was counted a single time. The chain recombines TRBV30 with TRBJ2-2, with D possibly being TRBD1 or TRBD2 (5 bases each). The germline gives CDR1 GTSNPN, CDR2 SVGIG (reference sequence). With 4 bases removed from V and 0 bases from J, the gap between germline ends came to 15 bases. CDR3 size: 16 residues. As DNA, the CDR3 is TGTGCCTGGAAGTGGGGGAGTGTCACGAACACCGGGGAGCTGTTTTTT. Translation gives CAWKWGSVTNTGELFF.

The rearrangement links TRBV28 to TRBJ2-7; D remains ambiguous. Germline lookup yields CDR1 MDHEN and CDR2 SYDVKM. This CDR3 has 16 residues. V dropped 3 bases and J dropped 3 bases, with 18 bases sitting between them. In DNA, the CDR3 is TGTGCCAGCAGTTTCTTCGTCCGAGACACCAACTACGAGCAGTACTTC. Its protein is CASSFFVRDTNYEQYF.

The chain is built from TRBV10-3 and TRBJ1-2; 8 bases fit TRBD1. The CDR3 has 15 amino acids. Germline CDR1 and CDR2: ENHRY and SYGVKD. V shed 1 base, J shed 4 bases, and the junction held 5 bases outside the gene matches. CDR3 DNA sequence: TGTGCCATCAGTGAGTTACAGACAGGGGCCTATGGCTACACCTTC. Residues: CAISELQTGAYGYTF.

This rearrangement joins TRBV7-2 to TRBJ2-3; the D is unclear. Germline CDR1 and CDR2: SGHTA and FQGNSA. CDR3 length: 14 residues. Trimming removed 2 bases from V and 1 base from J, with 7 bases in between. The CDR3 reads CASSLRFGTDTQYF. In DNA, the CDR3 is TGTGCCAGCAGCTTAAGGTTTGGCACAGATACGCAGTATTTT.

J is TRBJ2-7 and V is TRBV6-5, with D tentatively TRBD2 (6 bases). CDR1 is MNHEY, CDR2 SVGAGI, per germline. The CDR3 is 11 residues long. Trimming cost V 9 bases and J 6 bases, with 12 bases left between them. The CDR3 DNA sequence: TGTGCCAGTCCAGGAGGGTGCGAGCAGTACTTC. Translating gives CASPGGCEQYF.

This clone has a handful of counts. This rearrangement joins TRBV27 to TRBJ2-4, with D uncertain. Trimming removed 11 bases at V and 9 bases at J, with 5 bases between. The germline V gene encodes CDR1 MNHEY and CDR2 SMNVEV (reference sequence). The CDR3 has 8 amino acids. This CDR3 reads CAPGIQYF. DNA for the CDR3: TGTGCCCCCGGCATTCAGTACTTC.

The chain employs TRBV4-1 and TRBJ2-1; no reliable D call. Trimming took off 1 base at V and 6 bases at J, with 13 bases between the two ends. In germline, CDR1 is MGHRA, CDR2 YSYEKL. This CDR3 comprises 15 residues. DNA of the CDR3: TGCGCCAGCAGCCAAGGCGAAAGGGTTTCCAATGAGCAGTTCTTC. Its protein product is CASSQGERVSNEQFF.